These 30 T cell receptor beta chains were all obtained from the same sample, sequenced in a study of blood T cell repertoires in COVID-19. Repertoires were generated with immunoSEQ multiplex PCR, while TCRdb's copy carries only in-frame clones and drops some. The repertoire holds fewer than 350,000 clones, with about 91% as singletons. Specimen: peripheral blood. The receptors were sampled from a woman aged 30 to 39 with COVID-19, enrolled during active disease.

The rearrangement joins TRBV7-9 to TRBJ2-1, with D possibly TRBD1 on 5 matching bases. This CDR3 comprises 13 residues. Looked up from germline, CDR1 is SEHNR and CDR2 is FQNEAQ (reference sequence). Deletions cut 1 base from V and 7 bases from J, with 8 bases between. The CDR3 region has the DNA TGTGCCAGCAGCTTAGGGACACTGAATGAGCAGTTCTTC. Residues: CASSLGTLNEQFF.

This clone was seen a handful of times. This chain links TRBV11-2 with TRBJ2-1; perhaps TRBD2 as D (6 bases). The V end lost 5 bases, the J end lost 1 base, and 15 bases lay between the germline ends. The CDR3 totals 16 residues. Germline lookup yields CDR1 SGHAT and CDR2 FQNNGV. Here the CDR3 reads CASSRRGDSSYNEQFF. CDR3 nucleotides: TGTGCCAGCAGCCGACGCGGGGACTCTTCCTACAATGAGCAGTTCTTC. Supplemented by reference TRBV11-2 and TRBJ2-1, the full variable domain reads EAGVAQSPRYKIIEKRQSVAFWCNPISGHATLYWYQQILGQGPKLLIQFQNNGVVDDSQLPKDRFSAERLKGVDSTLKIQPAKLEDSAVYLCASSRRGDSSYNEQFFGPGTRLTVL.

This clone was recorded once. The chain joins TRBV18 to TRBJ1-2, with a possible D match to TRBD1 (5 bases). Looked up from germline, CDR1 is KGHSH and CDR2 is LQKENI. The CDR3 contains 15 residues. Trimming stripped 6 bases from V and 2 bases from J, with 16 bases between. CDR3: CASSSRGLGNYGYTF. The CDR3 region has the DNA TGTGCCAGCTCCTCCCGGGGACTTGGAAACTATGGCTACACCTTC.

This CDR3 is CASSPQGTSGNTIYF. In DNA, the CDR3 is TGTGCCAGCTCACCTCAGGGGACGTCTGGAAACACCATATATTTT. The chain uses TRBV18 and TRBJ1-3, with D maybe TRBD1 (6 bases). V shed 3 bases and J shed 1 base, with 10 bases lying between them. Germline CDR1 and CDR2: KGHSH and LQKENI. This CDR3 has 15 residues.

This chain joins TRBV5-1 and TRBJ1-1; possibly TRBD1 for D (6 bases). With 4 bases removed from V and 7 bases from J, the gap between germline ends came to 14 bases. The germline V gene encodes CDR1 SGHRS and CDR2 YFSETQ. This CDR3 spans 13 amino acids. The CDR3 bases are TGCGCCAGCAGCCCCGATGAGGACAGTGAAGCTTTCTTT. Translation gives CASSPDEDSEAFF.

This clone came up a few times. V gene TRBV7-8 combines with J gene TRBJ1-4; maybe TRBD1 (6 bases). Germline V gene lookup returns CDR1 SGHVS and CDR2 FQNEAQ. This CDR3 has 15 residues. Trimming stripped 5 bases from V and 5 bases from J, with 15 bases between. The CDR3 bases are TGTGCCAGCAGCCGACATTCCAGGGGAAATGAAAAACTGTTTTTT. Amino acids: CASSRHSRGNEKLFF.

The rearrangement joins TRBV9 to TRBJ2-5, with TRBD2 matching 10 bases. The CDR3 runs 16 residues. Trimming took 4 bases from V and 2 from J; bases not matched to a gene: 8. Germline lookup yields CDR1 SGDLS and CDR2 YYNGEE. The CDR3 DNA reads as TGTGCCAGCAGCCCCCAGCCACTAGCGGGGCAAGAGACCCAGTACTTC. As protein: CASSPQPLAGQETQYF.

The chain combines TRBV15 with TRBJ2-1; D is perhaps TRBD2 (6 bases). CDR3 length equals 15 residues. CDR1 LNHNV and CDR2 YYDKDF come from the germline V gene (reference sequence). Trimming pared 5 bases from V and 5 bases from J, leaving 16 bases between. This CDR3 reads CATSVGTLGDNEQFF. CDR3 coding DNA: TGTGCCACCAGCGTCGGGACTCTGGGGGACAATGAGCAGTTCTTC.

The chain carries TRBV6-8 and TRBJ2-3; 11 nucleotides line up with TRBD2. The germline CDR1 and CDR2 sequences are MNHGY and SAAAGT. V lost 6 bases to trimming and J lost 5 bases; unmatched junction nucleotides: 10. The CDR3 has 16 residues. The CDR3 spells CASRWTSGPYRDTQYF. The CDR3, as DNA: TGTGCCAGCAGATGGACTAGCGGGCCGTACAGAGATACGCAGTATTTT.

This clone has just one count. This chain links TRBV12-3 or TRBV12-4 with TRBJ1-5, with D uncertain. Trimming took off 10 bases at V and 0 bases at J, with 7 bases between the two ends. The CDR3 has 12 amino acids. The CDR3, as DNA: TGTGCCACCCGTTATAGCAATCAGCCCCAGCATTTT. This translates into CATRYSNQPQHF.

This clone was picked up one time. CDR3 sequence: CASGSPHRGYTF. The CDR3 DNA sequence: TGTGCCAGCGGCTCCCCTCATCGTGGCTACACCTTC. This rearrangement joins TRBV27 to TRBJ1-2; no clear D gene. The CDR3 extends over 12 amino acids. V gave up 8 bases and J gave up 7 bases, with 14 bases separating them. Germline V gene lookup returns CDR1 MNHEY and CDR2 SMNVEV (reference sequence).

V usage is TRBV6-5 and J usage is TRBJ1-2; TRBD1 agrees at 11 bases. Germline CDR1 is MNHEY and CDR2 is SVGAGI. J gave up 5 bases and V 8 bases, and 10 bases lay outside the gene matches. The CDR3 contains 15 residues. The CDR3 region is CASGRTGGSGYGYTF. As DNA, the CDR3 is TGTGCCAGCGGTAGGACAGGGGGCTCTGGGTATGGCTACACCTTC.

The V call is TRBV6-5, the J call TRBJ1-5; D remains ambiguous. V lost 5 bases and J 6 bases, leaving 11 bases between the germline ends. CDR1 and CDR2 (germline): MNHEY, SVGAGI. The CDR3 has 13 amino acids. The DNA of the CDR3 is TGTGCCAGCAGTAGCTCCTTTGGTCAGCCCCAGCATTTT. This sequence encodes CASSSSFGQPQHF.

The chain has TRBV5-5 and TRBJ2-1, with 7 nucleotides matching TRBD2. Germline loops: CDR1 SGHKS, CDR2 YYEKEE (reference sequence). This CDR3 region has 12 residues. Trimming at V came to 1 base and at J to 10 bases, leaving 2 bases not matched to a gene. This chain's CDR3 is CASSLTGGEQFF. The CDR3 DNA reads TGTGCCAGCAGCTTGACGGGGGGAGAGCAGTTCTTC.

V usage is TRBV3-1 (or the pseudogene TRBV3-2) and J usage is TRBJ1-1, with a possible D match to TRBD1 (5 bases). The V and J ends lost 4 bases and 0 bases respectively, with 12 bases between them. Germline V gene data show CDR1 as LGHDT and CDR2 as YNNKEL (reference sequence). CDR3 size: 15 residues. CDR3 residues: CASSPIMTVNTEAFF. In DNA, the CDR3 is TGTGCCAGCAGCCCAATAATGACAGTGAACACTGAAGCTTTCTTT.

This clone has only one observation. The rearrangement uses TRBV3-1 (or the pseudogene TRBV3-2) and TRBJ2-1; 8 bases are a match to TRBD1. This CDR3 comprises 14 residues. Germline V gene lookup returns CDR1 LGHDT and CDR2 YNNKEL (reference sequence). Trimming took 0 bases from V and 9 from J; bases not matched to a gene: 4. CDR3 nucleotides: TGTGCCAGCAGCCAAGACTCAGGGGGCGGTGAGCAGTTCTTC. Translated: CASSQDSGGGEQFF.

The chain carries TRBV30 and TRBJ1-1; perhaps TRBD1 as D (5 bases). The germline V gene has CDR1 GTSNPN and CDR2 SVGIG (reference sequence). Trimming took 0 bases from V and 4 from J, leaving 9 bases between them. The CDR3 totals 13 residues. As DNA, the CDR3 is TGTGCCTGGAGTGTTCAGGGATTCACTGAAGCTTTCTTT. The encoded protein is CAWSVQGFTEAFF.

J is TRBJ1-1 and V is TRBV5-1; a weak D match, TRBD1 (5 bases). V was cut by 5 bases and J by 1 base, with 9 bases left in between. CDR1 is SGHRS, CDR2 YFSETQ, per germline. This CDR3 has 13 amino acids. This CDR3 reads CASRLDKNTEAFF. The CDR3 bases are TGCGCCAGCAGACTGGACAAGAACACTGAAGCTTTCTTT.

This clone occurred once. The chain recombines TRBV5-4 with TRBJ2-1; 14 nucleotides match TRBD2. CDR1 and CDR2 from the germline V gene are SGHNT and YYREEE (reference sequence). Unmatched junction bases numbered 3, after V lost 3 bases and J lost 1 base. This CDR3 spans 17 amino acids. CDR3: CASSSRTSGGSYNEQFF. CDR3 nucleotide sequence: TGTGCCAGCAGCTCTCGGACTAGCGGGGGGTCCTACAATGAGCAGTTCTTC.

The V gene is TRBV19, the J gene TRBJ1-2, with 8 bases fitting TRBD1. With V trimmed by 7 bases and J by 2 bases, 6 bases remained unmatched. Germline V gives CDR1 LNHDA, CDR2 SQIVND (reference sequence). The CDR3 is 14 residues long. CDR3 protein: CASTPGGVNYGYTF. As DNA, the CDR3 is TGTGCCAGTACACCAGGGGGCGTAAACTATGGCTACACCTTC. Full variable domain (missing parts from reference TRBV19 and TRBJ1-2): DGGITQSPKYLFRKEGQNVTLSCEQNLNHDAMYWYRQDPGQGLRLIYYSQIVNDFQKGDIAEGYSVSREKKESFPLTVTSAQKNPTAFYLCASTPGGVNYGYTFGSGTRLTVV.

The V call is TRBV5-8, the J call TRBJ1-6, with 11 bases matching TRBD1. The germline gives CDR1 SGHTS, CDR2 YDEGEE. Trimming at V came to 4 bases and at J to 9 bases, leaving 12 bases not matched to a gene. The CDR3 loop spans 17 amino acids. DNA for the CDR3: TGTGCCAGCAGCCGGACAGGGGGCTCGGGGTCGACTTCACCCCTCCACTTT. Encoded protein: CASSRTGGSGSTSPLHF.

The CDR3 sequence is CASSDPGLAGGSNEQFF. The CDR3 DNA reads as TGTGCCAGCAGCGATCCGGGACTAGCGGGGGGGAGTAATGAGCAGTTCTTC. V is TRBV5-4 and J is TRBJ2-1; 16 bases align to TRBD2. Trimming removed 4 bases from V and 7 bases from J; junction bases left unmatched: 8. The CDR3 has 17 amino acids. The germline V gene has CDR1 SGHNT and CDR2 YYREEE (reference sequence). Complete variable domain (other parts from reference TRBV5-4 and TRBJ2-1): ETGVTQSPTHLIKTRGQQVTLRCSSQSGHNTVSWYQQALGQGPQFIFQYYREEENGRGNFPPRFSGLQFPNYSSELNVNALELDDSALYLCASSDPGLAGGSNEQFFGPGTRLTVL.

DNA of the CDR3: TGTGCCAGCAGTTACTACGCGGGGGGGCAAGAGACCCAGTACTTC. Its translation: CASSYYAGGQETQYF. The chain links TRBV6-5 to TRBJ2-5; 9 positions agree with TRBD2. Germline CDR1 is MNHEY and CDR2 is SVGAGI. V lost 1 base, J lost 2 bases, and 2 bases stayed unmatched. The CDR3 length is 15 residues.

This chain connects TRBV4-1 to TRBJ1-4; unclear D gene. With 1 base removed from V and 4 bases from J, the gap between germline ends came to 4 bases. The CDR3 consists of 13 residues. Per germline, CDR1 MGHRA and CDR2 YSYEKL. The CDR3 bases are TGCGCCAGCAGCCAAGGACATAATGAAAAACTGTTTTTT. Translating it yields CASSQGHNEKLFF.

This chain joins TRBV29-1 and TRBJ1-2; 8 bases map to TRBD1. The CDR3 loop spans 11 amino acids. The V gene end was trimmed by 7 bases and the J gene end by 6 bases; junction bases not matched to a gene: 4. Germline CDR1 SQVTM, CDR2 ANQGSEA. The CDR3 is CSGTGQDGYTF. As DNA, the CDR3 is TGCAGCGGGACAGGGCAGGATGGCTACACCTTC.

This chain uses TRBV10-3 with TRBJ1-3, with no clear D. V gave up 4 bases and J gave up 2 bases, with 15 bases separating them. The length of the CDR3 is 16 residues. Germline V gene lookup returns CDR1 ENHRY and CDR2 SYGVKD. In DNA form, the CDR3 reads TGTGCCATCAGTGTGGGGAAGGGAGGCACTGGAAACACCATATATTTT. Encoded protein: CAISVGKGGTGNTIYF.

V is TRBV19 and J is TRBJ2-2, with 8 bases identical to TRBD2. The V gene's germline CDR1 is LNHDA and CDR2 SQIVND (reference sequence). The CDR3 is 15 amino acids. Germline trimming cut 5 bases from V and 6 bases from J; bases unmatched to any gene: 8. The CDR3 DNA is TGTGCCAGTAGTCGGTTTTTAGCGGGGTCCGGGGAGCTGTTTTTT. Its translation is CASSRFLAGSGELFF. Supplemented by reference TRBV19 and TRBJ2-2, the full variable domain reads DGGITQSPKYLFRKEGQNVTLSCEQNLNHDAMYWYRQDPGQGLRLIYYSQIVNDFQKGDIAEGYSVSREKKESFPLTVTSAQKNPTAFYLCASSRFLAGSGELFFGEGSRLTVL.

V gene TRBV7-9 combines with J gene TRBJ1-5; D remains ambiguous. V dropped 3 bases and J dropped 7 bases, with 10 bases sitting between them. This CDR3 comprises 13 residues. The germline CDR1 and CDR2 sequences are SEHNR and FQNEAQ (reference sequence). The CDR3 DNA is TGTGCCAGCAGCTTCGGGTTTGGGCAGCCCCAGCATTTT. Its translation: CASSFGFGQPQHF.

The CDR3 region is CASSDLSSGSVVYEQYF. The CDR3 DNA is TGTGCCAGTAGTGATCTGTCCTCAGGAAGTGTGGTGTACGAGCAGTACTTC. J is TRBJ2-7 and V is TRBV19; D gene ambiguous. CDR3 length equals 17 residues. The germline CDR1 and CDR2 sequences are LNHDA and SQIVND (reference sequence). V shed 5 bases and J shed 4 bases, with 24 bases lying between them.

The CDR3 spells CASSQSRGRINTEAFF. CDR3 in DNA: TGCGCCAGCAGCCAATCCAGGGGGCGGATAAACACTGAAGCTTTCTTT. The genes are TRBV4-1 and TRBJ1-1; TRBD1 matches at 8 bases. The CDR3 is 16 residues long. Germline CDR1 MGHRA, CDR2 YSYEKL. Unmatched junction bases numbered 7, after V lost 2 bases and J lost 2 bases.